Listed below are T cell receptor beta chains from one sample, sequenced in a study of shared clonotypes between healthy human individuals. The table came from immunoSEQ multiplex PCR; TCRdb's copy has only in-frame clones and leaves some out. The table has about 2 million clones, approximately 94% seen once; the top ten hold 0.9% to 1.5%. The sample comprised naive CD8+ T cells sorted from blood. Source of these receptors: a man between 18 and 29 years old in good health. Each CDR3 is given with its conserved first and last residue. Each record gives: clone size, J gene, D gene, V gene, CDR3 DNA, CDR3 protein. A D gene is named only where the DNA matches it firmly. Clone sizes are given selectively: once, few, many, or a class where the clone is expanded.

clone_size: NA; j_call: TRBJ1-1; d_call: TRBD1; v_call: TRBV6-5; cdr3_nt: TGTGCCAGCAGTGGGGCAGGGGGTCAGGTCGGTGAAGCTTTCTTT; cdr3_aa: CASSGAGGQVGEAFF
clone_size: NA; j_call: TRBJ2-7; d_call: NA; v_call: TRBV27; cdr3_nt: TGTGCCAGCAGTTCCGGATCCACGGGAGAGCAGTACTTC; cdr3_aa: CASSSGSTGEQYF
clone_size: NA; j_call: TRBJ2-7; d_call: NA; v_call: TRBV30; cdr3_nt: TGTGCCTGGTCCCGCGAATTTCGGATTTCATATACCTACGAGCAGTACTTC; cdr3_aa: CAWSREFRISYTYEQYF
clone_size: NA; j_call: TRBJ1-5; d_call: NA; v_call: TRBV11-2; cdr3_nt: TGTGCCAGCAGCTTATGGGTCGATCAGCCCCAGCATTTT; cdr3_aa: CASSLWVDQPQHF
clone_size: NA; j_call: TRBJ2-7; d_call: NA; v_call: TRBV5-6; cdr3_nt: TGTGCCAGCAGCTTGGACAACACCTACGAGCAGTACTTC; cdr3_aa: CASSLDNTYEQYF
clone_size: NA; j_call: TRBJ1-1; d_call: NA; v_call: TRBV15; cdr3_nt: TGTGCCACCAGCAGAGATCGTGGGGCCATTGTGAACACTGAAGCTTTCTTT; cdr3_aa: CATSRDRGAIVNTEAFF
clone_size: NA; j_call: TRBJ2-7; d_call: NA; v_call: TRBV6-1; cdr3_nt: TGTGCCAGCAATGCAGCTGGGACGGTCTCCTACGAGCAGTACTTC; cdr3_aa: CASNAAGTVSYEQYF
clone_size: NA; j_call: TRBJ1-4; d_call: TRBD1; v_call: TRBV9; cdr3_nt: TGTGCCAGCAGCCAGGGGGGAGATGATGAAAAACTGTTTTTT; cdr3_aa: CASSQGGDDEKLFF
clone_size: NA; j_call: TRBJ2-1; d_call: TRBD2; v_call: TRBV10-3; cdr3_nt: TGTGCCATCAGTGAGTCCCCAGCGGGGGGCCTGGAGGAGCAGTTCTTC; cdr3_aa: CAISESPAGGLEEQFF
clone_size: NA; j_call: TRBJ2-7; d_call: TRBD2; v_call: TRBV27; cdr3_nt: TGTGCCAGCAGTTCTAGCGGGGGGCCCTACGAGCAGTACTTC; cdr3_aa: CASSSSGGPYEQYF
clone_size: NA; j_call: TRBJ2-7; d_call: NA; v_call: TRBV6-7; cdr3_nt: TGTGCCAGCAGTTACTCGGGTCCCATAGACTACGAGCAGTACTTC; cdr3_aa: CASSYSGPIDYEQYF
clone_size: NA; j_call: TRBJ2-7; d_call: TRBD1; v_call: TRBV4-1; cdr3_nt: TGCGCCAGCAGCCAACCTGGGACAGCTGATTCCTACGAGCAGTACTTC; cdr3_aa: CASSQPGTADSYEQYF
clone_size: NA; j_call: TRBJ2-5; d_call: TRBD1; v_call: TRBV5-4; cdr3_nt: TGTGCCAGCAGCGTGGGACAGGGAGGGGGAGAGACCCAGTACTTC; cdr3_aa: CASSVGQGGGETQYF
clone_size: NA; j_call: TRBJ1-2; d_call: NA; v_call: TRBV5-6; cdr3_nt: TGTGCCAGCAGCTTGTTCGAGGAATACGGCTACACCTTC; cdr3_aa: CASSLFEEYGYTF
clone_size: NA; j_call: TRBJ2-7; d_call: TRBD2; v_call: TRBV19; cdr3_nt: TGTGCCAGTAGGTCTATAGCGGGAGGGGCCTACGAGCAGTACTTC; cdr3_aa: CASRSIAGGAYEQYF
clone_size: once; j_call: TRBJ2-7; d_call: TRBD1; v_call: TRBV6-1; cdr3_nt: TGTGCCAGCAGTGTTCTGGAGACAGGGGGCTACGAGCAGTACTTC; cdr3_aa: CASSVLETGGYEQYF
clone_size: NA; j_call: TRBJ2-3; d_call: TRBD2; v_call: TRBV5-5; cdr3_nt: TGTGCCAGCAGCGCGGGACTAGCGGGAGGGCTTGCGCGAGCAGATACGCAGTATTTT; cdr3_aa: CASSAGLAGGLARADTQYF
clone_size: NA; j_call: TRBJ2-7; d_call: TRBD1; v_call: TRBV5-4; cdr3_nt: TGTGCCAGCAGCTTGGGCCCGACAGGGGGGCAGGACGAGCAGTACTTC; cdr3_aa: CASSLGPTGGQDEQYF
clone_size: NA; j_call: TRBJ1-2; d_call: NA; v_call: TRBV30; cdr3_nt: TGTGCCTGGAGTGGTGTAGCCTATGGCTACACCTTC; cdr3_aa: CAWSGVAYGYTF
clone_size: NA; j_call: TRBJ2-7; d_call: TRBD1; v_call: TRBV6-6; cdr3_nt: TGTGCCAGCAGTCGAGGGACAGGGGGAAGGGACGAGCAGTACTTC; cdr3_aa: CASSRGTGGRDEQYF